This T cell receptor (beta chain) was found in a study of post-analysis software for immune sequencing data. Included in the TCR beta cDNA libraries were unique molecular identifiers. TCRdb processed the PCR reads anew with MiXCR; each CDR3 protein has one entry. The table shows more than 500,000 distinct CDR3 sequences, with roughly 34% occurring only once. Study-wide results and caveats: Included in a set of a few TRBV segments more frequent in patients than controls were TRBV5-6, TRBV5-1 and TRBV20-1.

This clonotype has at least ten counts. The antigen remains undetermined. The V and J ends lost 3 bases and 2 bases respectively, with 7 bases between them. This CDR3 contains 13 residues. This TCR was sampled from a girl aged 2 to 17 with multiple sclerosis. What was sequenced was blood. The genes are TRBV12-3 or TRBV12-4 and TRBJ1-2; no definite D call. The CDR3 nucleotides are TGTGCCAGCAGTTTCGGGCGGAACTATGGCTACACCTTC. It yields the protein CASSFGRNYGYTF.